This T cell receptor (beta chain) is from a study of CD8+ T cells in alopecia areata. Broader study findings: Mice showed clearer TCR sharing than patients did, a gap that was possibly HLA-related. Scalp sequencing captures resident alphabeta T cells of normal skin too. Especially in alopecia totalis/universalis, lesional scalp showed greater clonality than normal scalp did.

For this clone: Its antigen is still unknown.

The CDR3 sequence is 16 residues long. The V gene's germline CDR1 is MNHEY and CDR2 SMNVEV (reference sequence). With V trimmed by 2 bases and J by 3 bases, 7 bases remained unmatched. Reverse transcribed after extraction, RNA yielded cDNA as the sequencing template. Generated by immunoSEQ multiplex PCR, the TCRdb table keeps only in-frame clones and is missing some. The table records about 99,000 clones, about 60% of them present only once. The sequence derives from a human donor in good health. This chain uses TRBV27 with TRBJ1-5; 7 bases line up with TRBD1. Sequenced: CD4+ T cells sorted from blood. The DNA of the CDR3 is TGTGCCAGCAGTTTACCAGACAGGGTTCCCAATCAGCCCCAGCATTTT. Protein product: CASSLPDRVPNQPQHF.